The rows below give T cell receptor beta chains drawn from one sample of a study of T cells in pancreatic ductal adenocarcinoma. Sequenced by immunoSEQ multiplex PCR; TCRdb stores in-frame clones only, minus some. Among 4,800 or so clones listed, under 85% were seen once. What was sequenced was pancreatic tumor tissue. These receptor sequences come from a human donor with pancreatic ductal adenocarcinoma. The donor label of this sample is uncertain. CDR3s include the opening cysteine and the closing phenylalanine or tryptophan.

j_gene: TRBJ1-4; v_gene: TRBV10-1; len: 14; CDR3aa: CASSAGTADEKLFF
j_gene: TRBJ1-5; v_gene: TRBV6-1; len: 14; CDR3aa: CASTPGLGNQPQHF
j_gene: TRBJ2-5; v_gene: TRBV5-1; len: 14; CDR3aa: CASSPGTGSKTQYF
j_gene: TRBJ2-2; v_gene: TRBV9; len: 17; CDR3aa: CASSVVRDRPNTGELFF
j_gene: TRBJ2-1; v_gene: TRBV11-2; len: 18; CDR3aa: CASSLLAGGPGTYNEQFF
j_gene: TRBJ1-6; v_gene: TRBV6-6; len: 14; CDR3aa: CASRSGDSNSPLHF
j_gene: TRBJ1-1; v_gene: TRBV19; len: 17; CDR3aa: CASSKTGGASFGTEAFF
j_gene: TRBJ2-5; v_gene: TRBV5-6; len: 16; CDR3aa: CASSPDSGGAEETQYF
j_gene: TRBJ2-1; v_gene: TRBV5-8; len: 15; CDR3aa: CASSPGWASYNEQFF
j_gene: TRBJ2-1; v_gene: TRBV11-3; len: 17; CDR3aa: CASSLGLAGVAYNEQFF
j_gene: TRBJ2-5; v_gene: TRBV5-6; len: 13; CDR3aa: CASSWGTGGDQYF
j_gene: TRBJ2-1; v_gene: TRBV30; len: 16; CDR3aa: CAWRGAGGPGHNEQFF
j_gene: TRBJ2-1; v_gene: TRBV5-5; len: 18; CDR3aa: CASSGLAGGQSSYNEQFF
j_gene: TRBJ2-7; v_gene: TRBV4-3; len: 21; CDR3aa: CASSQDRVGGLAGGGAYEQYF
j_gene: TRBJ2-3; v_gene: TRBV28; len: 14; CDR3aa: CASSSPRRWPTQYF
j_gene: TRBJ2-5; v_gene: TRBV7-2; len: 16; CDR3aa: CASSRMAGGPAETQYF
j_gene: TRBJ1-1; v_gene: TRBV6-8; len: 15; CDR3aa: CASSYSALWDTEAFF
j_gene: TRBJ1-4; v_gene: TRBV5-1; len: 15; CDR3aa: CASSLVGGAGEKLFF
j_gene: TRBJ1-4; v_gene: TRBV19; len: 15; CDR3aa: CASTGVVGTNEKLFF
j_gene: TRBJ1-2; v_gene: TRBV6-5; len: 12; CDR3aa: CASRGRDYGYTF
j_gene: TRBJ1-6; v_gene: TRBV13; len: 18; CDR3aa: CASSLGRGTGGPNSPLHF
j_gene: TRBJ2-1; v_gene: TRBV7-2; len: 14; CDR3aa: CASSQDLTYNEQFF
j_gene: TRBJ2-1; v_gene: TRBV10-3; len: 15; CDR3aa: CAISESREPYNEQFF
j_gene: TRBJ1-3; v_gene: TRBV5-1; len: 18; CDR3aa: CASSFVPHPGTGGNTIYF
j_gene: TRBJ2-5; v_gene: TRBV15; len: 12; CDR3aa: CATSSQGWTQYF
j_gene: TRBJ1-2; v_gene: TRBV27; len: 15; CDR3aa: CASSPYRGTNYGYTF
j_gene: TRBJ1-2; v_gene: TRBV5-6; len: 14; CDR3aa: CASSLDDRNYGYTF
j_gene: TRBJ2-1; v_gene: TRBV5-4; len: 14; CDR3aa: CASSLTGSYNEQFF
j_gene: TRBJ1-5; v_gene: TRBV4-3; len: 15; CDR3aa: CASSQEQGQDQPQHF
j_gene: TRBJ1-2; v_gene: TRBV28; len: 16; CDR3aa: CASSLIPGQENYGYTF
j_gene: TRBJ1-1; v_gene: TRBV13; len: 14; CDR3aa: CASSLRGFDTEAFF